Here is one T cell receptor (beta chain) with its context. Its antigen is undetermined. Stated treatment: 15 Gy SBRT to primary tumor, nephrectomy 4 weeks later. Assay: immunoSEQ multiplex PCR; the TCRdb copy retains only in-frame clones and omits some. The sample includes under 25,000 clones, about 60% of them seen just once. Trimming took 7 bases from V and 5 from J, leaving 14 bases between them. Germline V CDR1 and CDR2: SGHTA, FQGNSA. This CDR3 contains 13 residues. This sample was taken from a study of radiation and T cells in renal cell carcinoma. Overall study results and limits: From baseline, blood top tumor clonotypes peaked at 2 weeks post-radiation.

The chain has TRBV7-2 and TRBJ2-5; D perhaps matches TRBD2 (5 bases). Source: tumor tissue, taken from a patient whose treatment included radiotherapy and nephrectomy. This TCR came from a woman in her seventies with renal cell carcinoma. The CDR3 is CASTLARVETQYF. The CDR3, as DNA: TGTGCCAGCACCCTAGCTAGGGTCGAGACCCAGTACTTC.